The clone carrying this TCR beta chain is a singleton in its sample. The sample belongs to a study of blood T cell repertoires in COVID-19. Study-wide context: From the United States, Italy and Spain came samples of acute and convalescent COVID-19.

Only in-frame clones appear in the TCRdb table, and some are missing; sequencing was by immunoSEQ multiplex PCR. The sample yields 390,000 or so clones, about 87% seen once. This CDR3 region has 16 residues. Losses at the gene ends were 7 bases for V and 0 bases for J; bases not matched to a gene: 10. Germline V lookup: CDR1 SGHRS, CDR2 YFSETQ. The sequence was collected from a woman aged 50 to 60 who had recovered from COVID-19. The sequenced sample consisted of PBMCs or T cells enriched from blood (not recorded which). This sequence joins TRBV5-1 and TRBJ2-7; 10 bases agree with TRBD1. As DNA, the CDR3 is TGCGCCAGCGGCCGGGACAGGGGTCAGAGCTCCTACGAGCAGTACTTC. Amino acid sequence: CASGRDRGQSSYEQYF.